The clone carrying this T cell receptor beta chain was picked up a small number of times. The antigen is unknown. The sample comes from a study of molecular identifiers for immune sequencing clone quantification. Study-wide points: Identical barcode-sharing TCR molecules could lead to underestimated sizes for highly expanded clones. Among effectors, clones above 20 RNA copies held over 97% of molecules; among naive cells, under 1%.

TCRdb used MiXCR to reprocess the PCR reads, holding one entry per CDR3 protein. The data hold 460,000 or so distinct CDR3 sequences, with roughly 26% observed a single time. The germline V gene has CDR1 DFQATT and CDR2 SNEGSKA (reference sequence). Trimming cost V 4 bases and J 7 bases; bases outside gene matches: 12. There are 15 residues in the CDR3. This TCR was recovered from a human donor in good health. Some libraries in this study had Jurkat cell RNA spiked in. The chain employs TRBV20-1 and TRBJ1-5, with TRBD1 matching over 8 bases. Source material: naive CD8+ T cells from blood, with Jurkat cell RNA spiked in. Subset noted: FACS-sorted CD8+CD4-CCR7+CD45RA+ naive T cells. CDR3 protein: CSATTDRDLGQPQHF. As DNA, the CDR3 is TGCAGTGCTACCACGGACAGGGACCTGGGGCAGCCCCAGCATTTT.